This TCR beta chain came from a study of CD4 and CD8 cells across lung adenocarcinoma regions. In TCRdb, the PCR reads were re-called with MiXCR into one record per CDR3 protein. Among 16,000 or so distinct CDR3 sequences, about half were seen once, and the ten largest hold about three fifths. The clonotype originates from a female donor with lung adenocarcinoma. The CD4 and CD8 labels of this study may be unreliable. Sequences were obtained from CD8+ T cells from the center of a lung tumor.

CDR3 loop: CASSQILGWEDTQYF. CDR3 nucleotides: TGTGCCAGCAGCCAAATTCTAGGGTGGGAAGATACGCAGTATTTT. The chain couples TRBV6-1 to TRBJ2-3; no clear D. The CDR3 sequence is 15 residues long. With 6 bases removed from V and 5 bases from J, the gap between germline ends came to 18 bases. Germline V lookup: CDR1 MNHNS, CDR2 SASEGT.